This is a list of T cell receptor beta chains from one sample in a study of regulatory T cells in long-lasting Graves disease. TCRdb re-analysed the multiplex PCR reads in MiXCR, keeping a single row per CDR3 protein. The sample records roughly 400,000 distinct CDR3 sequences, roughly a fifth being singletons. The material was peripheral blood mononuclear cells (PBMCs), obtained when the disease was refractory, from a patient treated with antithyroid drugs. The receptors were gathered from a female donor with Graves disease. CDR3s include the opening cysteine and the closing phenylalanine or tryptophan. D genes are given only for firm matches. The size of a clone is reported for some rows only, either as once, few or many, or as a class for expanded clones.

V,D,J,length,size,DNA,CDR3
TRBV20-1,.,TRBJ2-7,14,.,TGCAGTGCTAGAGATCGAATCAGGTTCAACGAGCAGTACTTC,CSARDRIRFNEQYF
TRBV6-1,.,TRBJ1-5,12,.,TGTGCCAGCAGTGATTCTCCGGGACCCCAGCATTTT,CASSDSPGPQHF
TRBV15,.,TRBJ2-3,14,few,TGTGCCACCAGCAGAGATCAAGACTCAGATACGCAGTATTTT,CATSRDQDSDTQYF
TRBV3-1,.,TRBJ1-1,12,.,TGTGCCAGCAGCGGCCAGACTAATGAAGCTTTCTTT,CASSGQTNEAFF
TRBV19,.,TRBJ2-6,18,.,TGTGCCAGTACCTCTCCCAAGAGACCCGCAGCTGGGGCCAACGTCCTGACTTTC,CASTSPKRPAAGANVLTF
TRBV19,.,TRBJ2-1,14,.,TGTGCCAGTAACCATGAGGCAGGGTACAATGGGCAGTTCTTC,CASNHEAGYNGQFF
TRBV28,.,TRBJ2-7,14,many,TGTGCCACCCTGCCGGGCATTGGTTTATACGAGCAGTACTTC,CATLPGIGLYEQYF
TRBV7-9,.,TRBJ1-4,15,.,TGTGCCAGCAGCCCGTCGGAGGGTGAGATTGAAAAACTGTTTTTT,CASSPSEGEIEKLFF
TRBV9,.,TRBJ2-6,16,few,TGTGCCAGCAGCATTTTACCGAGCTCTGGGGCCAACGTCCTGACTTTC,CASSILPSSGANVLTF
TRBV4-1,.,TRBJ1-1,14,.,TGCGCCAGCAGCCAAGACAGGGCTGGCACTGAAGCTTTCTTT,CASSQDRAGTEAFF
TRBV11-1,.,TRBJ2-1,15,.,TGTGCCAGCAGCTTGCTGCGAGACTCCTACAATGAGCAGTTCTTC,CASSLLRDSYNEQFF
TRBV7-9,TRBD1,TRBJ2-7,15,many,TGTGCCAGCAGCTTAGTAAGGGACAGGGGCGAGGAGCAGTACTTC,CASSLVRDRGEEQYF
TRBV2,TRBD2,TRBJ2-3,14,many,TGTGCCAACCAGGGACTAGCGGGAGGAGATACGCAGTATTTT,CANQGLAGGDTQYF
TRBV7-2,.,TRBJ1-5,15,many,TGTGCCAGCAGCTTAGGCGAGATGAAGAAGTTCCCCCAGCATTTT,CASSLGEMKKFPQHF
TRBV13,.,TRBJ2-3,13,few,TGTGCCAGCAGCCCCCTCCAGGAGGATACGCAGTATTTT,CASSPLQEDTQYF
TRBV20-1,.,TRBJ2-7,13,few,TGCAGTGCTAGATCTAGTCCTCAATACGAGCAGTACTTC,CSARSSPQYEQYF
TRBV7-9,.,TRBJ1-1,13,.,TGTGCCAGCAGCCCACAGGTTAAAACTGAAGCTTTCTTT,CASSPQVKTEAFF
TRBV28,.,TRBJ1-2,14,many,TGTGCCAGCAGTTTAGGGTCAGGGAACTATGGCTACACCTTC,CASSLGSGNYGYTF
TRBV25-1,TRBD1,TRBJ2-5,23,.,TGTGCCAGCAGTGGCTACACCCGAAAGACAATCCGGGACAGGGTGATCGGATCAGAGACCCAGTACTTC,CASSGYTRKTIRDRVIGSETQYF
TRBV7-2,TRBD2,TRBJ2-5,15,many,TGTGCCAGCAGCTTGCTGGCGGGAGGCGTTGAGACCCAGTACTTC,CASSLLAGGVETQYF
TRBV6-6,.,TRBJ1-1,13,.,TGTGCCAGCAGTTACTCGAGGCGGGGTGAAGCTTTCTTT,CASSYSRRGEAFF
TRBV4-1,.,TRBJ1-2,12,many,TGCGCCAGCAGCCAACCCGATTACGGCTACACCTTC,CASSQPDYGYTF
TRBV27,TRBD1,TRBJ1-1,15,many,TGTGCCAGCAGTGTAGACTCAGGGGGGGGCACTGAAGCTTTCTTT,CASSVDSGGGTEAFF
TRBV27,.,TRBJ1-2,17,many,TGTGCCAGCAGTACGTTCAGGTTGGGGACGAATCGGTATGGCTACACCTTC,CASSTFRLGTNRYGYTF
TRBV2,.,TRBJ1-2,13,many,TGTGCCAGCAGAGTGACAGGTGACTATGGCTACACCTTC,CASRVTGDYGYTF
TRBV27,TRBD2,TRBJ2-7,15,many,TGTGCCAGCAGTCCTCTTCAGCGGGGGACCTACGAGCAGTACTTC,CASSPLQRGTYEQYF
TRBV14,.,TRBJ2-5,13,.,TGTGCCAGCAAGGAGAAAAACGGGGAGACCCAGTACTTC,CASKEKNGETQYF
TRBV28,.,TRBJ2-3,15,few,TGTGCCAGCAGCAAGGGCGGTAGCGGCACAGATACGCAGTATTTT,CASSKGGSGTDTQYF
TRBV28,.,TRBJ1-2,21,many,TGTGCCAGCAGTTTATATGGCCCCAATCGCCACCAGCGAGGGAGCGGCTATGGCTACACCTTC,CASSLYGPNRHQRGSGYGYTF
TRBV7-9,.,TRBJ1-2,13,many,TGTGCCAGCAGCCAGGACAGTCCACCAGGCTACACCTTC,CASSQDSPPGYTF
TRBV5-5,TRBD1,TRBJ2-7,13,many,TGTGCCAGCAGATTGACAGGGGACTACGAGCAGTACTTC,CASRLTGDYEQYF
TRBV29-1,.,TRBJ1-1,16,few,TGCAGCGTTGTAGACATCCCTTGGGCCATGAACACTGAAGCTTTCTTT,CSVVDIPWAMNTEAFF
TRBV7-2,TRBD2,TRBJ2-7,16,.,TGTGCCAGCAGCTTAGAAATTGCTAGCGGCTCATACGAGCAGTACTTC,CASSLEIASGSYEQYF
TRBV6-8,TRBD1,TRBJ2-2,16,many,TGTGCCAGCAGTTACCCCGGGACAGGGTACGGCGGGGAGCTGTTTTTT,CASSYPGTGYGGELFF
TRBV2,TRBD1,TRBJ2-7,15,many,TGTGCCAGCAGTTCGGACAGGGGGGACGTCTACGAGCAGTACTTC,CASSSDRGDVYEQYF
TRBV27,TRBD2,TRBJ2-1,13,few,TGTGCCAGCACTGGGACTAGCGGGACTATTCTGAGCTTC,CASTGTSGTILSF
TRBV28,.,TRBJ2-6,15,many,TGTGCCAGCAGACCCGAAACCTCTGGGGCCAACGTCCTGACTTTC,CASRPETSGANVLTF
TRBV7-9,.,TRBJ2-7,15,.,TGTGCCAGCAGTCCAAAGGGGGCGGGAGCCTACGAGCAGTACTTC,CASSPKGAGAYEQYF
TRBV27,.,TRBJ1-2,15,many,TGTGCCAGCACCTTCCTCCCGCCGGGACTGTGGGGCTACACCTTC,CASTFLPPGLWGYTF
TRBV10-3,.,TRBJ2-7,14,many,TGTGCCATCAACACGGGGGCCAACAGATACGAGCAGTACTTC,CAINTGANRYEQYF
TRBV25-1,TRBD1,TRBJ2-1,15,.,TGTGCCAGCGGAAGAACAGGGGGTTTAAGATATGAGCAGTTCTTC,CASGRTGGLRYEQFF
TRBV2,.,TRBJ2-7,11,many,TGTGCCAGCAGGGCCCCCACCACGCAGTACTTC,CASRAPTTQYF
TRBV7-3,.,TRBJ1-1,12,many,TGTGCCAGCAGCCAAACGGGGGGGGAAGCTTTCTTT,CASSQTGGEAFF
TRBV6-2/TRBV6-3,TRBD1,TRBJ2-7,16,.,TGTGCCAGCAGTTTCAACCCGGGACAGGGTAATCGCGAGCAGTACTTC,CASSFNPGQGNREQYF
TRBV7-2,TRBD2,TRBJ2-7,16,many,TGTGCCAGCAGCCCCCTTGTAGCGGGAGGGCCCCACGAGCAGTACTTC,CASSPLVAGGPHEQYF
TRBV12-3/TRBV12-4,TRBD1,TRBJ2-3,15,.,TGTGCCAGCAGTTTGAGGGACAGGGGTTCAGATACGCAGTATTTT,CASSLRDRGSDTQYF
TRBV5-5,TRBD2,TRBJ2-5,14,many,TGTGCCAGCAGCCCGGGGGGTTGGACGGAGACCCAGTACTTC,CASSPGGWTETQYF
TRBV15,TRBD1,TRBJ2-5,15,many,TGTGCCACCAGCATCGGACAGGACCCCCAAGAGACCCAGTACTTC,CATSIGQDPQETQYF
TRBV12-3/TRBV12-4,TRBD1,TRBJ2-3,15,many,TGTGCCAGCAGTCCCCGGACAGGGCTTTTGGATACGCAGTATTTT,CASSPRTGLLDTQYF
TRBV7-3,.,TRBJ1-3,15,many,TGTGCCAGCAGCAGTGTCGCGGGGGCCGGAAACACCATATATTTT,CASSSVAGAGNTIYF
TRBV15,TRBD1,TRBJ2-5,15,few,TGTGCCACCAGCAGAGGGACAGGGGGCGCGGAGACCCAGTACTTC,CATSRGTGGAETQYF
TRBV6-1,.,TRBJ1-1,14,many,TGTGCCAGCAGCCTCGGACAGCCGAACACTGAAGCTTTCTTT,CASSLGQPNTEAFF
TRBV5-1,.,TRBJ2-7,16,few,TGCGCCAGCAGCTCGGGACGCGTGACCTTTGGGGTCGAGCAGTACTTC,CASSSGRVTFGVEQYF
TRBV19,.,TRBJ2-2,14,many,TGTGCCAGTAGGGCCAGCACGAACACCGGGGAGCTGTTTTTT,CASRASTNTGELFF
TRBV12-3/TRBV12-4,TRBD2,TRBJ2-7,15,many,TGTGCCAGCAGTTTTGGGGGGGGTAGAGCTTACGAGCAGTACTTC,CASSFGGGRAYEQYF
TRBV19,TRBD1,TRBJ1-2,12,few,TGTGCCAGTATAGGGGGCGGCTATGGCTACACCTTC,CASIGGGYGYTF
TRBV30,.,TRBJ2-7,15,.,TGTGCCTGGAGTGCCCAAACAGGGCTCTTCTACGAGCAGTACTTC,CAWSAQTGLFYEQYF